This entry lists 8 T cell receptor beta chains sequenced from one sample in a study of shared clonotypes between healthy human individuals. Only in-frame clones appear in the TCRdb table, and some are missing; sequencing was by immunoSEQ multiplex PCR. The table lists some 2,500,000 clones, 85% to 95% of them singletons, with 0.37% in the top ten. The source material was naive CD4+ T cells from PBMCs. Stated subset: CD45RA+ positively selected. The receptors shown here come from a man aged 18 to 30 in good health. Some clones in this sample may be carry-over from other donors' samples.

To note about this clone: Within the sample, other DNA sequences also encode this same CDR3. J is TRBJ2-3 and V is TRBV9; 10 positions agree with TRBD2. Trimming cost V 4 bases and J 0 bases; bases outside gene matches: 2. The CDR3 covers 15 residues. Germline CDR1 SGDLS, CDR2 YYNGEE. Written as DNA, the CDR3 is TGTGCCAGCAGCCCTAGCGGGGGAAGCACAGATACGCAGTATTTT. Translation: CASSPSGGSTDTQYF.

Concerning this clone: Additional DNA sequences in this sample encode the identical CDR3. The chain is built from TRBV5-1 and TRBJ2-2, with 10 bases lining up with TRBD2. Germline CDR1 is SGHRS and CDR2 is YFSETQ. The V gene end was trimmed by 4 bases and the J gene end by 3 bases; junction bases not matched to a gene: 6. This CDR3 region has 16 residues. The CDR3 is CASSPRLAGDTGELFF. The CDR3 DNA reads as TGCGCCAGCAGCCCTCGACTAGCGGGCGACACCGGGGAGCTGTTTTTT.

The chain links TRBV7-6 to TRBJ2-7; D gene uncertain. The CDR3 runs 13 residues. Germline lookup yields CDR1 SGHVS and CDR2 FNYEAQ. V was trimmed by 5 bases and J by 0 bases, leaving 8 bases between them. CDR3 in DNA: TGTGCCAGCAGCCCAATTGGCTCCTACGAGCAGTACTTC. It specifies CASSPIGSYEQYF.

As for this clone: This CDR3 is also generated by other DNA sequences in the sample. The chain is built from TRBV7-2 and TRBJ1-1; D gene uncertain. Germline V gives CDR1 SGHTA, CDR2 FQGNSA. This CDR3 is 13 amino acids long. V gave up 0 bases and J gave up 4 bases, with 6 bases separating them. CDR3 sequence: CASSLAGTTEAFF. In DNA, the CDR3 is TGTGCCAGCAGCTTAGCCGGAACCACTGAAGCTTTCTTT.

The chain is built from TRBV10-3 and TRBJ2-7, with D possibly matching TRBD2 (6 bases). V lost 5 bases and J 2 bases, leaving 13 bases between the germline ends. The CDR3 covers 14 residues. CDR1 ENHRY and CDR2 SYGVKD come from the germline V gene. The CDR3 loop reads CAISLAPTTYEQYF. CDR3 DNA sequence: TGTGCCATCAGTCTAGCGCCCACCACCTACGAGCAGTACTTC.

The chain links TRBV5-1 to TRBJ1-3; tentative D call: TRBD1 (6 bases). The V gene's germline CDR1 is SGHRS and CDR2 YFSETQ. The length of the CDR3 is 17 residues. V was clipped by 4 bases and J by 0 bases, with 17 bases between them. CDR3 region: CASSPIGLGGSGNTIYF. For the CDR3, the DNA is TGCGCCAGCAGCCCAATCGGACTAGGGGGCTCTGGAAACACCATATATTTT.

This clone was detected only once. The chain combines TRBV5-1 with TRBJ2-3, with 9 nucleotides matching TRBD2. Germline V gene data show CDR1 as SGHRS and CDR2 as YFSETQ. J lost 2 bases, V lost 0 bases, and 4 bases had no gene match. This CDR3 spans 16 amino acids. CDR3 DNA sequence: TGCGCCAGCAGCTTGGGTCCTAGCGGGAACACAGATACGCAGTATTTT. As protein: CASSLGPSGNTDTQYF.

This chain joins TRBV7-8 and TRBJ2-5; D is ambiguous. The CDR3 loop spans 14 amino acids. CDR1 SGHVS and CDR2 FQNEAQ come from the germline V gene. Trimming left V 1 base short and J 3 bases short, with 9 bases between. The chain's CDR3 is CASSLGGSEETQYF. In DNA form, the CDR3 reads TGTGCCAGCAGCTTAGGAGGTTCTGAAGAGACCCAGTACTTC. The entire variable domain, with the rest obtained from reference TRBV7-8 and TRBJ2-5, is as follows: GAGVSQSPRYKVAKRGQDVALRCDPISGHVSLFWYQQALGQGPEFLTYFQNEAQLDKSGLPSDRFFAERPEGSVSTLKIQRTQQEDSAVYLCASSLGGSEETQYFGPGTRLLVL.